The 27 T cell receptor beta chains below all came from one sample that was sequenced in a study of vaccination effects on CD4 cells after COVID-19. These receptors lack a known antigen. Pools of viral peptides were used by the ViraFEST assay to expand antigen-specific CD4+ T cells ahead of sequencing. Cultured cells yielded isolated CD4+ T cells after 10 days. Documented for the person is a PCR-confirmed SARS-CoV-2 infection occurring between March and December 2020. The method was immunoSEQ multiplex PCR; TCRdb's version includes in-frame clones alone and lacks a portion of them. The sample records around 46,000 clones, approximately 70% being singletons. This material consisted of CD4+ T cells from PBMCs cultured with a peptide pool, taken before COVID-19 vaccination. The receptor set was obtained from a human donor who had a prior SARS-CoV-2 infection.

The chain is built from TRBV18 and TRBJ2-2; 7 nucleotides line up with TRBD2. V lost 4 bases to trimming and J lost 6 bases; unmatched junction nucleotides: 8. This CDR3 has 15 amino acids. The V gene's germline CDR1 is KGHSH and CDR2 LQKENI. The chain's CDR3 is CASSLSRDYAGELFF. For the CDR3, the DNA is TGTGCCAGCTCACTCTCCCGGGACTATGCCGGGGAGCTGTTTTTT. The variable domain in full, completed from reference TRBV18 and TRBJ2-2, reads NAGVMQNPRHLVRRRGQEARLRCSPMKGHSHVYWYRQLPEEGLKFMVYLQKENIIDESGMPKERFSAEFPKEGPSILRIQQVVRGDSAAYFCASSLSRDYAGELFFGEGSRLTVL.

This sequence joins TRBV4-2 and TRBJ1-6; no reliable D call. The CDR3 length is 15 residues. CDR1 and CDR2 (germline): LGHNA, YNFKEQ. Trimming took off 1 base at V and 3 bases at J, with 7 bases between the two ends. CDR3 loop: CASSQGTIYNSPLHF. The CDR3 DNA follows: TGTGCCAGCAGCCAAGGGACCATCTATAATTCACCCCTCCACTTT.

This chain uses TRBV15 with TRBJ1-5, with unresolved D. Germline CDR1 is LNHNV and CDR2 is YYDKDF (reference sequence). V lost 4 bases and J lost 7, with 11 bases in between. There are 13 residues in the CDR3. The CDR3 DNA reads as TGTGCCACCAGCAAGGACCAGTGGCAGCCCCAGCATTTT. Translation gives CATSKDQWQPQHF.

V gene TRBV9 combines with J gene TRBJ2-5; D gene unclear. The CDR3 length is 13 residues. In germline, CDR1 is SGDLS, CDR2 YYNGEE. With 0 bases removed from V and 5 bases from J, the gap between germline ends came to 8 bases. In nucleotides, the CDR3 is TGTGCCAGCAGCGTAGGGGTAGTGGAGACCCAGTACTTC. This encodes CASSVGVVETQYF.

The chain combines TRBV2 with TRBJ2-7; 7 bases fit TRBD1. The ends lost 7 bases at V and 1 base at J; junction bases unmatched: 4. CDR1 SNHLY and CDR2 FYNNEI come from the germline V gene. This CDR3 is 13 amino acids long. This CDR3 reads CASTWDSSYEQYF. CDR3 nucleotides: TGTGCCAGCACTTGGGACAGTTCCTACGAGCAGTACTTC.

The chain employs TRBV19 and TRBJ1-6; 7 bases line up with TRBD1. Unmatched junction bases numbered 5, after V lost 4 bases and J lost 8 bases. The CDR3 is 14 residues long. CDR1 LNHDA and CDR2 SQIVND come from the germline V gene (reference sequence). CDR3 sequence (DNA): TGTGCCAGTAGTAGGAGACAGGGTGATTCACCCCTCCACTTT. Amino acids: CASSRRQGDSPLHF.

The rearrangement joins TRBV15 to TRBJ2-7; 8 bases are a match to TRBD1. The ends lost 1 base at V and 2 bases at J; junction bases unmatched: 4. Looked up from germline, CDR1 is LNHNV and CDR2 is YYDKDF (reference sequence). This CDR3 contains 15 residues. CDR3 nucleotides: TGTGCCACCAGCAGAGGGACAGGGCGAACCTACGAGCAGTACTTC. Translation: CATSRGTGRTYEQYF.

The chain carries TRBV18 and TRBJ1-2; D gene unclear. The CDR3 is 14 amino acids. Germline V gives CDR1 KGHSH, CDR2 LQKENI. V shed 2 bases and J shed 1 base, with 8 bases lying between them. The DNA for the CDR3 is TGTGCCAGCTCACCAGGGTTGGTTAACTATGGCTACACCTTC. This codes for CASSPGLVNYGYTF.

The V call is TRBV4-3, the J call TRBJ1-2, with D uncertain. This CDR3 spans 13 amino acids. From germline, CDR1 is LGHNA and CDR2 YSLEER. With 1 base removed from V and 8 bases from J, the gap between germline ends came to 11 bases. CDR3 region: CASSQVAGGGYTF. The CDR3 coding sequence is TGCGCCAGCAGCCAAGTGGCCGGCGGGGGCTACACCTTC.

The rearrangement uses TRBV11-3 and TRBJ2-7; D is possibly TRBD1 (5 bases). From germline, CDR1 is SGHNT and CDR2 YENEEA. The CDR3 spans 14 residues. V lost 5 bases to trimming and J lost 0 bases, with 11 bases between them. The CDR3 DNA reads TGTGCCAGCAGCCCTGGGGCGAGCTCCTACGAGCAGTACTTC. Its protein is CASSPGASSYEQYF.

This clone was counted a few times. This sequence joins TRBV7-2 and TRBJ2-7; the match to TRBD1 covers 7 bases. There are 14 residues in the CDR3. J was trimmed by 4 bases and V by 5 bases; bases with no gene match: 8. The V gene's germline CDR1 is SGHTA and CDR2 FQGNSA. CDR3 region: CASSATGAAYEQYF. CDR3 DNA: TGTGCCAGCAGCGCCACAGGGGCCGCGTACGAGCAGTACTTC.

The genes are TRBV2 and TRBJ1-1; D perhaps matches TRBD1 (6 bases). This CDR3 is 17 amino acids long. The germline V and J ends were trimmed by 0 bases and 4 bases, with 18 bases remaining between them. CDR1 and CDR2 (germline): SNHLY, FYNNEI. CDR3 DNA: TGTGCCAGCAGTGAAGCGCCGGGGGCGGTGGGCAGCACTGAAGCTTTCTTT. This translates into CASSEAPGAVGSTEAFF.

A few counts support this clone. This chain connects TRBV11-2 to TRBJ2-7; D is ambiguous. The V end lost 5 bases, the J end lost 6 bases, and 11 bases lay between the germline ends. The CDR3 loop spans 12 amino acids. Germline CDR1 SGHAT, CDR2 FQNNGV. CDR3 residues: CASSHQKGEQYF. The CDR3 DNA reads TGTGCCAGCAGCCATCAAAAGGGCGAGCAGTACTTC.

The chain carries TRBV10-3 and TRBJ1-2; possibly TRBD1 for D (5 bases). Germline assignment: CDR1 ENHRY and CDR2 SYGVKD. The V end lost 3 bases, the J end lost 1 base, and 9 bases lay between the germline ends. This CDR3 contains 14 residues. The CDR3 reads CAISDQQGNYGYTF. The DNA for the CDR3 is TGTGCCATCAGTGATCAGCAGGGTAACTATGGCTACACCTTC.

This chain uses TRBV30 with TRBJ2-2, with a weak D call TRBD1 (6 bases). V was shortened by 0 bases and J by 7 bases, with 12 bases between the two germline ends. The length of the CDR3 is 14 residues. Per germline, CDR1 GTSNPN and CDR2 SVGIG (reference sequence). In DNA form, the CDR3 reads TGTGCCTGGAGTGTAAACAGGGCGAACGGGGAGCTGTTTTTT. Translating gives CAWSVNRANGELFF.

The CDR3 nucleotides are TGTGCCAGCAGCTCAGCAACCGGGACAGGGATTTCCTACGAGCAGTACTTC. The encoded protein is CASSSATGTGISYEQYF. V is TRBV7-2 and J is TRBJ2-7; 9 bases map to TRBD1. Germline lookup yields CDR1 SGHTA and CDR2 FQGNSA. CDR3 length equals 17 residues. Trimming at V came to 4 bases and at J to 1 base, leaving 11 bases not matched to a gene.

The V call is TRBV7-6, the J call TRBJ1-2, with D possibly matching TRBD1 (5 bases). The CDR3 is made up of 15 amino acids. V shed 9 bases and J shed 4 bases, with 21 bases lying between them. Germline V CDR1 and CDR2: SGHVS, FNYEAQ. CDR3 coding DNA: TGTGCCAGGCGTGGACCGGGACGGATCTTCTATGGCTACACCTTC. Residues: CARRGPGRIFYGYTF.

The chain links TRBV9 to TRBJ2-3, with TRBD2 as a possible D gene (5 bases). The CDR3 is 16 residues long. V shed 0 bases and J shed 1 base, with 12 bases lying between them. The germline V gene encodes CDR1 SGDLS and CDR2 YYNGEE. The CDR3 DNA sequence: TGTGCCAGCAGCGTAGCGCTAGCCCCTGGCACAGATACGCAGTATTTT. Translated: CASSVALAPGTDTQYF.

The rearrangement joins TRBV19 to TRBJ2-2; D ambiguous. Germline V gene sequence: CDR1 LNHDA, CDR2 SQIVND (reference sequence). The CDR3 contains 16 residues. Trimming stripped 3 bases from V and 3 bases from J, with 14 bases between. The DNA for the CDR3 is TGTGCCAGTAGTATTTTGGTCCCCGGTGACACCGGGGAGCTGTTTTTT. This codes for CASSILVPGDTGELFF.

This clone has just one count. The gene calls are TRBV21-1 and TRBJ2-3; the DNA was not used to check the table's D call, TRBD2. TRBV21-1 is designated a pseudogene. The length of the CDR3 is 16 residues. In DNA, the CDR3 is TGTGCCAGCAGCAAGTTAGCCGGGGGGTGCACAGATACGCAGTATTTT. This encodes CASSKLAGGCTDTQYF.

The rearrangement joins TRBV5-4 to TRBJ2-7, with 12 nucleotides matching TRBD1. The CDR3 spans 18 residues. V shed 4 bases and J 3 bases; nucleotides not matched to a gene: 14. The germline gives CDR1 SGHNT, CDR2 YYREEE (reference sequence). The CDR3 DNA reads as TGTGCCAGCAGCGCGGGACAGGGGGCGGCTTTTGCCGTCTACGAGCAGTACTTC. Its translation: CASSAGQGAAFAVYEQYF.

This clone was recorded a few times. The V call is TRBV29-1, the J call TRBJ1-1; tentative D call: TRBD1 (6 bases). V shed 6 bases and J shed 2 bases, with 13 bases lying between them. Germline V gene data show CDR1 as SQVTM and CDR2 as ANQGSEA. The CDR3 loop spans 13 amino acids. In nucleotides, the CDR3 is TGCAGCGTGGCCGCCGGGACAAACACTGAAGCTTTCTTT. Translation gives CSVAAGTNTEAFF.

This CDR3 is CASRSSGANVLTF. CDR3 nucleotides: TGTGCCAGCCGGAGCTCTGGGGCCAACGTCCTGACTTTC. V gene TRBV6-4 combines with J gene TRBJ2-6; D gene unclear. The germline V gene has CDR1 MRHNA and CDR2 SNTAGT. Trimming pared 8 bases from V and 0 bases from J, leaving 5 bases between. This CDR3 is 13 amino acids long.

The table lists this clone with a count of one. V gene TRBV13 combines with J gene TRBJ2-3; 7 positions match TRBD1. Germline-derived CDR1 and CDR2 are PRHDT and FYEKMQ (reference sequence). The CDR3 is 14 amino acids. Trimming cost V 5 bases and J 4 bases; bases outside gene matches: 6. This CDR3 reads CASSPTGNADTQYF. In DNA, the CDR3 is TGTGCCAGCAGCCCGACAGGGAACGCAGATACGCAGTATTTT.

The chain joins TRBV12-3 or TRBV12-4 to TRBJ2-4, with D possibly being TRBD1 (5 bases). The CDR3 totals 13 residues. Trimming took 3 bases from V and 7 from J, leaving 10 bases between them. The DNA for the CDR3 is TGTGCCAGCAGTTTTAGGGGCGAGAACATTCAGTACTTC. It yields the protein CASSFRGENIQYF.

This clone was seen a single time. The V call is TRBV2, the J call TRBJ1-2; TRBD1 matches at 8 bases. CDR1 and CDR2 from the germline V gene are SNHLY and FYNNEI. The CDR3 runs 14 residues. The J segment lost 4 bases and the V segment lost 6 bases, leaving 7 bases of the junction unmatched. DNA for the CDR3: TGTGCCAGCAGCCGGGACAGGATTATCTATGGCTACACCTTC. Translation: CASSRDRIIYGYTF.

V usage is TRBV5-8 and J usage is TRBJ1-4; 9 nucleotides align to TRBD1. The ends lost 4 bases at V and 5 bases at J; junction bases unmatched: 6. Germline V gene data show CDR1 as SGHTS and CDR2 as YDEGEE. This CDR3 is built from 15 residues. The CDR3 reads CASSGRTGENEKLFF. The CDR3 bases are TGTGCCAGCAGCGGACGGACAGGGGAAAATGAAAAACTGTTTTTT. Variable domain in full (rest from reference TRBV5-8 and TRBJ1-4): EAGVTQSPTHLIKTRGQQATLRCSPISGHTSVYWYQQALGLGLQFLLWYDEGEERNRGNFPPRFSGRQFPNYSSELNVNALELEDSALYLCASSGRTGENEKLFFGSGTQLSVL.